The 24 T cell receptor beta chains reported below all come from one sample, sequenced in a study of blood T cell repertoires in COVID-19. Only in-frame clones appear in the TCRdb table, and some are missing; sequencing was by immunoSEQ multiplex PCR. The repertoire holds tens of thousands of clones, with around three quarters as singletons. The sample was peripheral blood. The origin of the receptors is an elderly woman with acute or convalescent COVID-19.

The V and J genes are TRBV5-1 and TRBJ2-2; 8 nucleotides line up with TRBD1. This CDR3 contains 17 residues. The V segment lost 2 bases and the J segment 1 base; nucleotides outside the gene matches: 7. Germline CDR1 and CDR2: SGHRS and YFSETQ. CDR3 region: CASSLPGQALNTGELFF. CDR3 coding DNA: TGCGCCAGCAGCTTACCGGGACAGGCTCTGAACACCGGGGAGCTGTTTTTT.

The J gene is TRBJ1-4, the V gene TRBV10-3; 12 bases match TRBD1. CDR1 and CDR2 from the germline V gene are ENHRY and SYGVKD. V lost 10 bases to trimming and J lost 6 bases; unmatched junction nucleotides: 9. The CDR3 spans 15 residues. CDR3 sequence reads: CATGGTGGVDEKLFF. In DNA, the CDR3 is TGTGCCACGGGAGGGACAGGGGGCGTAGATGAAAAACTGTTTTTT.

The chain couples TRBV5-4 to TRBJ1-5, with D tentatively TRBD1 (5 bases). CDR1 is SGHNT and CDR2 is YYREEE in the germline V gene (reference sequence). The CDR3 is made up of 9 amino acids. The CDR3 protein is CGGGQPQHF. Here the CDR3 DNA reads TGTGGGGGCGGTCAGCCCCAGCATTTT.

The sample holds a few counts of this clone. The chain couples TRBV19 to TRBJ2-1; 14 nucleotides align to TRBD2. Germline lookup yields CDR1 LNHDA and CDR2 SQIVND (reference sequence). The J segment lost 7 bases and the V segment lost 9 bases, leaving 8 bases of the junction unmatched. This CDR3 has 15 residues. The CDR3 DNA sequence: TGTGCCAGCAGCACCGGGACTAGCGGGAGAAATGAGCAGTTCTTC. Amino acids: CASSTGTSGRNEQFF.

This clone is a singleton in its sample. V gene TRBV2 combines with J gene TRBJ1-5; 7 bases match TRBD1. V dropped 6 bases and J dropped 4; count of bases not matched to a gene: 12. This CDR3 is 16 amino acids long. In germline, CDR1 is SNHLY, CDR2 FYNNEI. The CDR3 region is CASRGEGATRNQPQHF. CDR3 in DNA: TGTGCCAGCAGGGGAGAGGGGGCTACGAGGAATCAGCCCCAGCATTTT.

The chain recombines TRBV7-8 with TRBJ1-6, with 11 bases identical to TRBD1. Germline V gives CDR1 SGHVS, CDR2 FQNEAQ. The CDR3 is 15 amino acids. After removal of 3 bases from V and 5 bases from J, the junction contained 0 bases not matched to a gene. The CDR3 region has the DNA TGTGCCAGCAGCTTGGACAGGGGGCATAATTCACCCCTCCACTTT. Translation: CASSLDRGHNSPLHF.

The chain couples TRBV5-5 to TRBJ2-1; weak D call: TRBD1 (6 bases). Germline assignment: CDR1 SGHKS and CDR2 YYEKEE (reference sequence). V dropped 0 bases and J dropped 5 bases, with 12 bases sitting between them. This CDR3 has 15 amino acids. CDR3 loop: CASSLAVGHHNEQFF. The CDR3 DNA follows: TGTGCCAGCAGCTTGGCCGTGGGACACCACAATGAGCAGTTCTTC. The full variable domain, with the rest looked up from reference TRBV5-5 and TRBJ2-1, is DAGVTQSPTHLIKTRGQQVTLRCSPISGHKSVSWYQQVLGQGPQFIFQYYEKEERGRGNFPDRFSARQFPNYSSELNVNALLLGDSALYLCASSLAVGHHNEQFFGPGTRLTVL.

The rearrangement joins TRBV7-9 to TRBJ1-3, with 9 bases aligning to TRBD1. The germline V gene encodes CDR1 SEHNR and CDR2 FQNEAQ (reference sequence). V shed 6 bases, J shed 2 bases, and the junction held 8 bases outside the gene matches. The CDR3 contains 16 residues. CDR3 sequence reads: CASRPTRTGAGNTIYF. The CDR3 nucleotides are TGTGCCAGCAGACCCACCAGGACAGGGGCTGGAAACACCATATATTTT.

This clone was seen a handful of times. The chain is built from TRBV18 and TRBJ2-7; perhaps TRBD1 as D (6 bases). CDR1 KGHSH and CDR2 LQKENI come from the germline V gene. V lost 3 bases and J lost 6, with 18 bases in between. The CDR3 length is 15 residues. The CDR3 nucleotides are TGTGCCAGCTCACCGGGATACCAGGGGAGCTCCGAGCAGTACTTC. It is translated as CASSPGYQGSSEQYF. Drawing the rest from reference TRBV18 and TRBJ2-7, the complete variable domain is NAGVMQNPRHLVRRRGQEARLRCSPMKGHSHVYWYRQLPEEGLKFMVYLQKENIIDESGMPKERFSAEFPKEGPSILRIQQVVRGDSAAYFCASSPGYQGSSEQYFGPGTRLTVT.

CDR3 DNA: TGCAGTGCTAGTCGGGGGGCGACTCTCCAAAGAAGCATTCAGTACTTC. This sequence encodes CSASRGATLQRSIQYF. This chain joins TRBV20-1 and TRBJ2-4; a possible D gene is TRBD2 (7 bases). Trimming left V 3 bases short and J 9 bases short, with 24 bases between. The CDR3 is made up of 16 amino acids. Germline V CDR1 and CDR2: DFQATT, SNEGSKA (reference sequence).

This sequence joins TRBV7-3 and TRBJ2-1; D not certain. Between the trimmed V and J ends, which lost 2 bases and 9 bases, there was a span of 11 bases. The CDR3 totals 13 residues. The germline V gene encodes CDR1 SGHTA and CDR2 FQGTGA. CDR3 sequence (DNA): TGTGCCAGCAGCTTAGGGCAGAGTCTTGAGCAGTTCTTC. The encoded protein is CASSLGQSLEQFF.

V usage is TRBV5-4 and J usage is TRBJ2-2; 8 nucleotides agree with TRBD1. Germline V CDR1 and CDR2: SGHNT, YYREEE (reference sequence). The V and J ends lost 3 bases and 4 bases, in that order; junction bases with no gene match: 8. There are 16 residues in the CDR3. CDR3 residues: CASSSNRGISTGELFF. The CDR3 coding sequence is TGTGCCAGCAGCTCCAACAGGGGGATCTCCACCGGGGAGCTGTTTTTT.

V is TRBV6-1 and J is TRBJ1-1; 9 positions agree with TRBD1. V lost 2 bases to trimming and J lost 0 bases; unmatched junction nucleotides: 1. This CDR3 spans 15 amino acids. Germline V gene lookup returns CDR1 MNHNS and CDR2 SASEGT. CDR3 sequence (DNA): TGTGCCAGCAGTGAAACAGGGGGCTTGAACACTGAAGCTTTCTTT. Protein sequence: CASSETGGLNTEAFF.

This clone was picked up one time. This chain's CDR3 is CASSSGSGADTQYF. CDR3 coding DNA: TGTGCCAGTAGTAGCGGGAGTGGTGCAGATACGCAGTATTTT. The chain is built from TRBV19 and TRBJ2-3; 7 bases map to TRBD2. Germline V CDR1 and CDR2: LNHDA, SQIVND (reference sequence). The CDR3 has 14 amino acids. The trim removed 4 bases at V and 4 bases at J, leaving 5 bases unmatched.

The chain links TRBV20-1 to TRBJ1-2; 9 bases are a match to TRBD1. The germline V gene has CDR1 DFQATT and CDR2 SNEGSKA (reference sequence). Trimming removed 3 bases from V and 6 bases from J; junction bases left unmatched: 8. The length of the CDR3 is 14 residues. The CDR3 region has the DNA TGCAGTGCTAGTCACCCCGGGACAGGGAATGGCTACACCTTC. This gives the protein CSASHPGTGNGYTF.

V usage is TRBV6-6 and J usage is TRBJ2-1; the D gene is possibly TRBD2 (5 bases). The germline V gene encodes CDR1 MNHNY and CDR2 SVGAGI (reference sequence). Trimming pared 4 bases from V and 10 bases from J, leaving 8 bases between. This CDR3 spans 11 amino acids. The CDR3, as DNA: TGTGCCAGCAGTTGGAGGAGCGAGCAGTTCTTC. This codes for CASSWRSEQFF.

V and J are TRBV24-1 and TRBJ2-2; TRBD1 matches 7 bases. The CDR3 has 15 residues. With 4 bases clipped from V and 4 bases from J, the junction kept 5 bases outside the gene matches. Per germline, CDR1 KGHDR and CDR2 SFDVKD. This CDR3 is CATSDPTGATGELFF. In DNA form, the CDR3 reads TGTGCCACCAGTGACCCCACAGGGGCCACCGGGGAGCTGTTTTTT.

The rearrangement joins TRBV7-8 to TRBJ1-3; TRBD1 might be the D (6 bases). This CDR3 spans 17 amino acids. Per the germline V gene, CDR1 is SGHVS and CDR2 is FQNEAQ. Trimming pared 1 base from V and 2 bases from J, leaving 15 bases between. The CDR3 loop reads CASSLGLQGPAGNTIYF. Here the CDR3 DNA reads TGTGCCAGCAGCTTAGGGTTACAGGGACCAGCTGGAAACACCATATATTTT.

The CDR3 bases are TGCGCCAGCAGCTTCGGTTCCGGTGGAAACACCATATATTTT. This translates into CASSFGSGGNTIYF. The genes are TRBV5-1 and TRBJ1-3, with D unresolved. Trimming pared 2 bases from V and 3 bases from J, leaving 9 bases between. Looked up from germline, CDR1 is SGHRS and CDR2 is YFSETQ. This CDR3 is built from 14 residues.

The table lists this clone with a count of one. The rearrangement links TRBV5-6 to TRBJ1-3; no definite D call. The CDR3 sequence is 13 residues long. Germline CDR1 SGHDT, CDR2 YYEEEE. Trimming removed 1 base from V and 2 bases from J, with 4 bases in between. As DNA, the CDR3 is TGTGCCAGCAGCTTGACAGCTGGAAACACCATATATTTT. Its translation: CASSLTAGNTIYF.

This clone was recorded only once. The rearrangement joins TRBV11-3 to TRBJ2-7; TRBD1 matches at 11 bases. V was pared by 5 bases and J by 4 bases, with 7 bases of the junction left unmatched. Germline CDR1 SGHNT, CDR2 YENEEA. This CDR3 has 15 residues. CDR3 protein: CASSNGQGASYEQYF. In DNA form, the CDR3 reads TGTGCCAGCAGCAACGGACAGGGGGCATCGTACGAGCAGTACTTC.

V gene TRBV30 combines with J gene TRBJ2-7, with 7 bases that match TRBD1. Germline V gene lookup returns CDR1 GTSNPN and CDR2 SVGIG (reference sequence). V gave up 0 bases and J gave up 7 bases; unmatched junction bases: 9. The CDR3 spans 14 residues. The CDR3 coding sequence is TGTGCCTGGAGTGTACGGACAGGTGTATGGGAGCAGTACTTC. Protein: CAWSVRTGVWEQYF.

This chain uses TRBV29-1 with TRBJ1-4; no firm D call. The CDR3 consists of 13 residues. From germline, CDR1 is SQVTM and CDR2 ANQGSEA. V lost 4 bases, J lost 0 bases, and 6 bases lay in between. CDR3 in amino acids: CSVVSATNEKLFF. The CDR3 DNA is TGCAGCGTTGTATCTGCAACTAATGAAAAACTGTTTTTT.

The rearrangement joins TRBV18 to TRBJ2-3; possibly TRBD2 for D (5 bases). Trimming removed 1 base from V and 0 bases from J, with 8 bases in between. The CDR3 is 15 residues long. Germline V gives CDR1 KGHSH, CDR2 LQKENI. The CDR3 nucleotides are TGTGCCAGCTCACCACGATCGGGGAGCACAGATACGCAGTATTTT. Translated, it gives CASSPRSGSTDTQYF.